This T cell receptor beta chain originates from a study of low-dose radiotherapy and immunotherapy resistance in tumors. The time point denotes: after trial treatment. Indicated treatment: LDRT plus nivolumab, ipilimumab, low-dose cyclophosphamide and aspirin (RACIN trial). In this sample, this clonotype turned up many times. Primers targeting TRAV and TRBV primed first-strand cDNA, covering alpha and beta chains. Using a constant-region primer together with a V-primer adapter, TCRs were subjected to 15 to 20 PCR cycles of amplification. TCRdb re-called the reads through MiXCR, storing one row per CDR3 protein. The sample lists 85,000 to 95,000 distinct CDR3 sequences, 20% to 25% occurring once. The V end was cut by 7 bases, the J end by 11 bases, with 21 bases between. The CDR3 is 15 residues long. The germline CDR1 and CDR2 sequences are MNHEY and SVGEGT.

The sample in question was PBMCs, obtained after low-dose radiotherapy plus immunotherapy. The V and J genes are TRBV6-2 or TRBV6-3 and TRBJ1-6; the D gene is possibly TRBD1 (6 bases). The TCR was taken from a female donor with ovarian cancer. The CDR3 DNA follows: TGTGCCAGCACCTCCTGGCGGACAGCGCCGACACCCCTCCACTTT. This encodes CASTSWRTAPTPLHF.